This TCR beta chain came from a study of shared clonotypes between healthy human individuals. Findings of the study overall: It was only blood that was sampled, and tissue repertoires likely differ. Shared across a few donors were roughly 4.8% of the naive CD4 clonotypes.

The donor cohort consisted entirely of Caucasian adults residing in Nashville, Tennessee. CDR1 is SGHDT, CDR2 YYEEEE, per germline. Between the trimmed V and J ends, which lost 5 bases and 5 bases, there was a span of 12 bases. The CDR3 runs 13 residues. On this clone itself: Its antigen is undetermined.

Measured with immunoSEQ multiplex PCR; TCRdb has only the in-frame clones, and not every one. This table has about 2.3 million clones, 85% to 95% appearing once. Sequenced material: naive CD4+ T cells from PBMCs. Described subset: CD45RA+ positively selected. The clonotype comes from a man between 18 and 35 years old in good health. Some clones in this sample may be carry-over from other donors' samples. This chain connects TRBV5-6 to TRBJ2-3; perhaps D is TRBD1 or TRBD2 (6 bases each). CDR3: CASSWGARDTQYF. CDR3 nucleotide sequence: TGTGCCAGCAGTTGGGGGGCGCGAGATACGCAGTATTTT.